The 28 T cell receptor beta chains below all came from one sample that was sequenced in a study of cytomegalovirus exposure and HLA in healthy donors. The PCR employed 60 Vbeta primers together with 13 Jbeta primers. Data came from immunoSEQ multiplex PCR; TCRdb stores just in-frame clones and leaves some out. The profile shows over 200,000 clones, 85% to 90% of them singletons. Sequencing was performed on PBMCs. These receptors were taken from a young woman in good health and CMV-seronegative.

This sequence joins TRBV5-6 and TRBJ2-7; D unclear. This CDR3 comprises 11 residues. V was clipped by 4 bases and J by 2 bases, with 4 bases between them. CDR1 and CDR2 from the germline V gene are SGHDT and YYEEEE. The CDR3 nucleotides are TGTGCCAGCAGCCTTACCTACGAGCAGTACTTC. Amino acids: CASSLTYEQYF.

This clone was found a few times. This chain uses TRBV5-4 with TRBJ2-7, with TRBD2 identical over 13 bases. Germline CDR1 and CDR2: SGHNT and YYREEE (reference sequence). The CDR3 is 14 residues long. After removal of 5 bases from V and 7 bases from J, the junction contained 6 bases not matched to a gene. CDR3 in DNA: TGTGCCAGCAGTAAGGGACTAGCGGGATATGAGCAGTACTTC. Protein sequence: CASSKGLAGYEQYF.

This chain connects TRBV7-3 to TRBJ1-2, with D perhaps matching TRBD1 (5 bases). CDR1 and CDR2 from the germline V gene are SGHTA and FQGTGA. Trimming left V 1 base short and J 8 bases short, with 11 bases between. The CDR3 totals 13 residues. CDR3 sequence: CASSLSREGGYTF. Here the CDR3 DNA reads TGTGCCAGCAGCTTAAGCAGGGAAGGAGGCTACACCTTC.

V gene TRBV5-6 combines with J gene TRBJ2-5; 9 bases line up with TRBD2. Germline V gene lookup returns CDR1 SGHDT and CDR2 YYEEEE. The CDR3 spans 15 residues. V trimming: 0 bases; J trimming: 5 bases; junction bases outside the gene matches: 5. The CDR3 nucleotides are TGTGCCAGCAGCTTGGGCCTAGCGGGGTTCGAGACCCAGTACTTC. Residues: CASSLGLAGFETQYF.

The rearrangement uses TRBV29-1 and TRBJ2-7; TRBD1 matches at 8 bases. This CDR3 contains 14 residues. The V segment lost 2 bases and the J segment 3 bases; nucleotides outside the gene matches: 6. Germline V gene lookup returns CDR1 SQVTM and CDR2 ANQGSEA. The CDR3: CSVEKGTGYYEQYF. Here the CDR3 DNA reads TGCAGCGTTGAAAAGGGGACAGGATACTACGAGCAGTACTTC.

The chain combines TRBV27 with TRBJ1-6; D is possibly TRBD1 (5 bases). Germline CDR1 reads MNHEY; CDR2 reads SMNVEV (reference sequence). The CDR3 sequence is 13 residues long. The V end lost 7 bases, the J end lost 4 bases, and 8 bases lay between the germline ends. CDR3 in DNA: TGTGCCAGCAAGCGACAGTATAATTCACCCCTCCACTTT. This gives the protein CASKRQYNSPLHF.

The rearrangement links TRBV19 to TRBJ2-3; unclear D gene. Germline V lookup: CDR1 LNHDA, CDR2 SQIVND (reference sequence). The length of the CDR3 is 14 residues. Trimming removed 5 bases at V and 3 bases at J, with 12 bases between. CDR3 nucleotide sequence: TGTGCCAGTAGTCCGGGTTCGCGGACAGATACGCAGTATTTT. Its protein product is CASSPGSRTDTQYF. Filled out from reference TRBV19 and TRBJ2-3, the complete variable domain reads DGGITQSPKYLFRKEGQNVTLSCEQNLNHDAMYWYRQDPGQGLRLIYYSQIVNDFQKGDIAEGYSVSREKKESFPLTVTSAQKNPTAFYLCASSPGSRTDTQYFGPGTRLTVL.

V gene TRBV9 combines with J gene TRBJ1-1; tentative D call: TRBD1 (6 bases). Germline CDR1 is SGDLS and CDR2 is YYNGEE. With 2 bases removed from V and 1 base from J, the gap between germline ends came to 9 bases. The CDR3 runs to 14 residues. The CDR3 DNA is TGTGCCAGCAGCGTTGGACAGACGAACACTGAAGCTTTCTTT. Protein: CASSVGQTNTEAFF.

The V and J genes are TRBV6-5 and TRBJ1-3; D gene uncertain. V was shortened by 0 bases and J by 0 bases, with 9 bases between the two germline ends. The germline gives CDR1 MNHEY, CDR2 SVGAGI. The CDR3 covers 16 residues. CDR3 loop: CASSYSAVFSGNTIYF. DNA for the CDR3: TGTGCCAGCAGTTACTCTGCAGTTTTCTCTGGAAACACCATATATTTT.

The count of this clone is one. V is TRBV9 and J is TRBJ2-7, with 8 bases matching TRBD1. CDR1 and CDR2 (germline): SGDLS, YYNGEE. With V trimmed by 0 bases and J by 3 bases, 5 bases remained unmatched. This CDR3 is built from 15 residues. CDR3 sequence reads: CASSVEDRARYEQYF. CDR3 DNA sequence: TGTGCCAGCAGCGTAGAGGACAGGGCTCGCTACGAGCAGTACTTC.

The chain uses TRBV6-5 and TRBJ1-2, with D tentatively TRBD1 (6 bases). The germline gives CDR1 MNHEY, CDR2 SVGAGI. This CDR3 contains 14 residues. Trimming took off 6 bases at V and 2 bases at J, with 13 bases between the two ends. CDR3 nucleotide sequence: TGTGCCAGCAGGGAGCGGGGGCGGAACTATGGCTACACCTTC. Encoded protein: CASRERGRNYGYTF.

This chain uses TRBV18 with TRBJ1-5; D is possibly TRBD1 (5 bases). V lost 3 bases, J lost 7 bases, and 13 bases lay in between. Germline-derived CDR1 and CDR2 are KGHSH and LQKENI. The CDR3 totals 14 residues. For the CDR3, the DNA is TGTGCCAGCTCACCTGAAGGGGAAAACCAGCCCCAGCATTTT. Translating it yields CASSPEGENQPQHF. The full variable domain, its missing parts supplied by reference TRBV18 and TRBJ1-5, is NAGVMQNPRHLVRRRGQEARLRCSPMKGHSHVYWYRQLPEEGLKFMVYLQKENIIDESGMPKERFSAEFPKEGPSILRIQQVVRGDSAAYFCASSPEGENQPQHFGDGTRLSIL.

This clone was seen once. The gene calls are TRBV9 and TRBJ2-3; unclear D gene. The CDR3 has 12 amino acids. The germline gives CDR1 SGDLS, CDR2 YYNGEE. The V end lost 3 bases, the J end lost 2 bases, and 4 bases lay between the germline ends. The CDR3, as DNA: TGTGCCAGCAGCGCTATCACAGATACGCAGTATTTT. Amino acids: CASSAITDTQYF.

DNA of the CDR3: TGTGCCAGCAGCTTAATATCGGGAGAAATGGACGAGCAGTACTTC. Translated, it gives CASSLISGEMDEQYF. The chain joins TRBV7-3 to TRBJ2-7; TRBD2 is a possible D gene (6 bases). This CDR3 contains 15 residues. The V gene lost 1 base and the J gene lost 5 bases, with 15 bases spanning the gap. CDR1 SGHTA and CDR2 FQGTGA come from the germline V gene.

The V and J genes are TRBV29-1 and TRBJ1-4; D is perhaps TRBD1 (6 bases). This CDR3 contains 11 residues. Trimming pared 7 bases from V and 8 bases from J, leaving 11 bases between. Germline V lookup: CDR1 SQVTM, CDR2 ANQGSEA. This CDR3 is CSGYTGEKLFF. CDR3 DNA: TGCAGCGGGTACACAGGGGAAAAACTGTTTTTT.

This rearrangement joins TRBV7-6 to TRBJ2-2; 9 positions match TRBD2. The CDR3 totals 19 residues. V was pared by 5 bases and J by 3 bases, with 16 bases of the junction left unmatched. Germline values: CDR1 SGHVS, CDR2 FNYEAQ. The CDR3 nucleotides are TGTGCCAGCAGCACATCACCGGAGCTAGCGGGGACGGACACCGGGGAGCTGTTTTTT. Encoded protein: CASSTSPELAGTDTGELFF.

The chain links TRBV11-2 to TRBJ2-7, with 7 positions matching TRBD1. Germline values: CDR1 SGHAT, CDR2 FQNNGV. V trimming: 1 base; J trimming: 2 bases; junction bases outside the gene matches: 11. This CDR3 comprises 17 residues. Here the CDR3 reads CASSLVSLSGTAYEQYF. CDR3 nucleotides: TGTGCCAGCAGCTTAGTCTCGCTTTCCGGGACAGCCTACGAGCAGTACTTC.

This clone was counted only a few times. The DNA is omitted, as the CDR3 cannot be located on it reliably, and the CDR3 follows TCRdb's listing. The CDR3 is CASILAGRTEAFF. This chain joins TRBV5-4 and TRBJ1-1; TRBD1, the table's D call, was not compared with the DNA. Ends included, the CDR3 has 13 residues. Per germline, CDR1 SGHNT and CDR2 YYREEE (reference sequence).

The chain employs TRBV7-6 and TRBJ1-4, with a weak D call TRBD1 (6 bases). V was shortened by 5 bases and J by 4 bases, with 11 bases between the two germline ends. Germline V gene sequence: CDR1 SGHVS, CDR2 FNYEAQ. The CDR3 runs 14 residues. The CDR3 nucleotides read TGTGCCAGCAGCCCAGGGGACTATAATGAAAAACTGTTTTTT. It codes for CASSPGDYNEKLFF.

The chain carries TRBV6-5 and TRBJ2-7; the D gene is possibly TRBD2 (6 bases). CDR1 MNHEY and CDR2 SVGAGI come from the germline V gene. Trimming stripped 8 bases from V and 0 bases from J, with 14 bases between. The CDR3 is made up of 14 amino acids. The CDR3 protein is CASGRYAASYEQYF. CDR3 DNA: TGTGCCAGCGGGAGGTATGCTGCCTCCTACGAGCAGTACTTC.

The rearrangement uses TRBV7-2 and TRBJ2-1; 11 nucleotides line up with TRBD2. This CDR3 spans 16 amino acids. Germline CDR1 reads SGHTA; CDR2 reads FQGNSA. The trim removed 0 bases at V and 6 bases at J, leaving 4 bases unmatched. CDR3 loop: CASSLARLAGSNEQFF. CDR3 DNA: TGTGCCAGCAGCTTAGCGCGACTAGCGGGGTCCAATGAGCAGTTCTTC. Supplemented by reference TRBV7-2 and TRBJ2-1, the full variable domain reads GAGVSQSPSNKVTEKGKDVELRCDPISGHTALYWYRQSLGQGLEFLIYFQGNSAPDKSGLPSDRFSAERTGGSVSTLTIQRTQQEDSAVYLCASSLARLAGSNEQFFGPGTRLTVL.

This chain uses TRBV6-5 with TRBJ2-7, with D perhaps matching TRBD2 (6 bases). V shed 5 bases and J shed 6 bases, with 20 bases lying between them. Germline CDR1 reads MNHEY; CDR2 reads SVGAGI. The CDR3 runs to 15 residues. CDR3 sequence (DNA): TGTGCCAGCAGTAAAAATCGGGACTTAGGGCTCGAGCAGTACTTC. This translates into CASSKNRDLGLEQYF.

This clone was seen once. V is TRBV4-3 and J is TRBJ2-1; 10 bases match TRBD1. The CDR3 totals 18 residues. Germline V CDR1 and CDR2: LGHNA, YSLEER. V shed 0 bases, J shed 2 bases, and the junction held 7 bases outside the gene matches. For the CDR3, the DNA is TGCGCCAGCAGCCAAGATAGGGGACAGGGGATCACCTACAATGAGCAGTTCTTC. Protein product: CASSQDRGQGITYNEQFF.

This chain connects TRBV7-8 to TRBJ1-1; a possible D gene is TRBD1 (6 bases). Germline V lookup: CDR1 SGHVS, CDR2 FQNEAQ. The CDR3 has 15 amino acids. Trimming took 5 bases from V and 4 from J, leaving 17 bases between them. The DNA for the CDR3 is TGTGCCAGCAGCCTCAGGGGCCCTTCGGGCACTGAAGCTTTCTTT. This translates into CASSLRGPSGTEAFF.

The V and J genes are TRBV29-1 and TRBJ2-4, with TRBD1 matching 7 bases. V lost 3 bases to trimming and J lost 3 bases; unmatched junction nucleotides: 5. Germline V gives CDR1 SQVTM, CDR2 ANQGSEA. CDR3 length equals 14 residues. The chain's CDR3 is CSVDQGDGKNIQYF. The CDR3 coding sequence is TGCAGCGTTGACCAGGGGGACGGCAAAAACATTCAGTACTTC.

V gene TRBV4-3 combines with J gene TRBJ2-3; TRBD1 agrees at 8 bases. Per the germline V gene, CDR1 is LGHNA and CDR2 is YSLEER. The CDR3 contains 16 residues. V lost 0 bases and J lost 2; bases outside the gene matches: 4. The CDR3 reads CASSQETGDYTDTQYF. The CDR3 DNA follows: TGCGCCAGCAGCCAAGAGACAGGGGATTACACAGATACGCAGTATTTT.

This clone was seen once. The chain is built from TRBV7-9 and TRBJ2-2; TRBD1 matches 9 bases. The CDR3 covers 19 residues. The germline CDR1 and CDR2 sequences are SEHNR and FQNEAQ (reference sequence). Trimming cost V 1 base and J 6 bases; bases outside gene matches: 15. CDR3 residues: CASSLGGTGGQGKSGELFF. CDR3 nucleotides: TGTGCCAGCAGCTTAGGCGGGACGGGAGGACAGGGGAAGTCCGGGGAGCTGTTTTTT.

The chain employs TRBV5-4 and TRBJ2-7; 11 nucleotides match TRBD1. V dropped 6 bases and J dropped 4; count of bases not matched to a gene: 9. Germline V CDR1 and CDR2: SGHNT, YYREEE (reference sequence). This CDR3 is 15 amino acids long. The CDR3 protein is CASKKNGDRGYEQYF. The CDR3 DNA reads TGTGCCAGCAAGAAAAATGGGGACAGGGGGTACGAGCAGTACTTC.